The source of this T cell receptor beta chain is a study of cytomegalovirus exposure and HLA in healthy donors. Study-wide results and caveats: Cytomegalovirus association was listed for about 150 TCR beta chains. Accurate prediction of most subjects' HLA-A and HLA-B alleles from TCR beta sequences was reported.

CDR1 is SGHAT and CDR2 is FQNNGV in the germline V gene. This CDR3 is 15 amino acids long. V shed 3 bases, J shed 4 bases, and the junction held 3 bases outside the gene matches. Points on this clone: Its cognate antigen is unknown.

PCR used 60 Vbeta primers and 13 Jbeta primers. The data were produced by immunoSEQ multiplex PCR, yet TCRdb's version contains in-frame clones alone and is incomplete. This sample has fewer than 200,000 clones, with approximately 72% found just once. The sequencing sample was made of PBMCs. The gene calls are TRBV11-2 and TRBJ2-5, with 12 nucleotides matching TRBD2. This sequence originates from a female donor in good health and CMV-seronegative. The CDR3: CASSLASGRVETQYF. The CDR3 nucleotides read TGTGCCAGCAGCTTGGCTAGCGGGAGGGTAGAGACCCAGTACTTC.